The rows below give T cell receptor beta chains drawn from one sample of a study of CD8+ T cells in alopecia areata. TCRdb's copy holds only in-frame clones and misses some; the assay was immunoSEQ multiplex PCR. The sample lists 100,000 to 150,000 clones, around 50% occurring once. The sequencing here drew on CD4+ T cells sorted from blood, taken at week 0. The source is a human donor with alopecia areata. CDR3s include the opening cysteine and the closing phenylalanine or tryptophan. The D gene is left open where the match is weak. A row's size may be missing; if present it is once, few, many or a size class.

CAISAGGNYGYTF,TGTGCCATCAGTGCGGGGGGGAACTATGGCTACACCTTC,TRBV10-3,.,.,TRBJ1-2
CASSIPGSGANVLTF,TGTGCCAGTAGTATACCGGGCTCTGGGGCCAACGTCCTGACTTTC,TRBV19,.,.,TRBJ2-6
CASSYAEGSSYEQYF,TGTGCCAGCAGTTACGCGGAGGGCAGCTCCTACGAGCAGTACTTC,TRBV6-6,few,.,TRBJ2-7
CASSQSLQGSNSPLHF,TGCGCCAGCAGCCAGTCTTTACAGGGGAGTAATTCACCCCTCCACTTT,TRBV4-3,few,TRBD1,TRBJ1-6
CASSQVDRGPGGNIQYF,TGTGCCAGCAGCCAAGTTGATAGGGGGCCGGGGGGAAACATTCAGTACTTC,TRBV4-2,once,.,TRBJ2-4
CASSLGAGERNEQFF,TGCGCCAGCAGCTTGGGGGCGGGAGAGAGAAATGAGCAGTTCTTC,TRBV5-1,.,TRBD2,TRBJ2-1
CASSFSSGTGGTDTQYF,TGTGCCAGCAGCTTTTCGTCCGGGACAGGGGGGACAGATACGCAGTATTTT,TRBV9,.,TRBD1,TRBJ2-3
CASSHHEQYF,TGCGCCAGCAGTCACCACGAGCAGTACTTC,TRBV23-1,.,.,TRBJ2-7
CASSLNAGAAEQFF,TGTGCCAGCAGCTTAAATGCGGGAGCTGCTGAGCAGTTCTTC,TRBV7-2,.,TRBD2,TRBJ2-1
CASTLREGRVTEAFF,TGTGCCAGCACTCTACGGGAGGGAAGGGTCACTGAAGCTTTCTTT,TRBV6-6,once,.,TRBJ1-1
CASRQGSEKLFF,TGTGCCAGCAGGCAGGGAAGCGAAAAACTGTTTTTT,TRBV6-5,.,.,TRBJ1-4
CASSVGQGNNSPLHF,TGTGCCAGTAGTGTTGGACAGGGGAACAATTCACCCCTCCACTTT,TRBV19,few,TRBD1,TRBJ1-6
CASSLTQETQYF,TGCGCCAGCAGCTTGACTCAAGAGACCCAGTACTTC,TRBV5-1,.,.,TRBJ2-5
CAWSRGLAGGYEQYF,TGTGCCTGGAGTCGTGGGCTAGCGGGAGGATACGAGCAGTACTTC,TRBV30,.,TRBD2,TRBJ2-7
CAGGTSGGRDTQYF,TGTGCCGGAGGGACTAGCGGGGGCAGAGATACGCAGTATTTT,TRBV13,few,TRBD2,TRBJ2-3
CASSPDSSYNSPLHF,TGTGCCAGCTCACCGGACAGCTCCTATAATTCACCCCTCCACTTT,TRBV18,.,.,TRBJ1-6
CASSYHLGSNEQFF,TGCGCCAGCAGCTACCACTTGGGCAGCAATGAGCAGTTCTTC,TRBV5-1,.,.,TRBJ2-1
CASSEIAGLNEQFF,TGTGCCAGCAGTGAGATAGCGGGGCTTAATGAGCAGTTCTTC,TRBV2,few,TRBD2,TRBJ2-1
CAWSRRGMNTGELFF,TGTGCCTGGAGTCGGAGGGGGATGAACACCGGGGAGCTGTTTTTT,TRBV30,.,.,TRBJ2-2
CASSLASAVTGNTIYF,TGCGCCAGCAGCTTGGCCTCGGCCGTCACTGGAAACACCATATATTTT,TRBV5-1,.,.,TRBJ1-3
CASSPGSGPEAFSGANVLTF,TGTGCCAGCAGCCCCGGGTCTGGTCCAGAAGCCTTCTCTGGGGCCAACGTCCTGACTTTC,TRBV7-6,.,.,TRBJ2-6
CASSPGLAADTQYF,TGTGCCAGCAGTCCGGGACTAGCAGCAGATACGCAGTATTTT,TRBV6-6,.,TRBD2,TRBJ2-3